This entry features one T cell receptor beta chain sequence. Its antigen is unknown. In TCRdb, the RACE reads were re-called with MiXCR into one record per CDR3 protein. The sample lists about 90,000 distinct CDR3 sequences, roughly a tenth occurring once. This entry belongs to a study of human T cells and chemical hapten exposure. Study in general: Cases of alopecia areata, totalis or universalis occurred in a predominantly female patient group.

Described time point: patch test 3, about 24 weeks after DPC sensitization. Treatment reported: therapeutic diphenylcyclopropenone sensitization with weekly scalp DPC. The donor pool consisted of alopecia patients aged 18 to 70 years, considered suitable for DPC. Overall study findings and caveats: DPC sensitization left the count of TCRs above 1 in 1000 unchanged.

Trimming shortened V by 4 bases and J by 5 bases, and 12 bases separated the two germline ends. This CDR3 is 14 amino acids long. Looked up from germline, CDR1 is SGHRS and CDR2 is YFSETQ. The sequence was collected from a woman aged 25 to 39 with alopecia areata. Some clones in this sample may be carry-over from other donors' samples. The source material was whole blood, sampled in connection with sensitization to the hapten diphenylcyclopropenone (DPC). The chain employs TRBV5-1 and TRBJ2-2; maybe TRBD1 (6 bases). The CDR3 sequence is CASSPGQYTGELFF. For the CDR3, the DNA is TGCGCCAGCAGCCCCGGACAGTATACCGGGGAGCTGTTTTTT.